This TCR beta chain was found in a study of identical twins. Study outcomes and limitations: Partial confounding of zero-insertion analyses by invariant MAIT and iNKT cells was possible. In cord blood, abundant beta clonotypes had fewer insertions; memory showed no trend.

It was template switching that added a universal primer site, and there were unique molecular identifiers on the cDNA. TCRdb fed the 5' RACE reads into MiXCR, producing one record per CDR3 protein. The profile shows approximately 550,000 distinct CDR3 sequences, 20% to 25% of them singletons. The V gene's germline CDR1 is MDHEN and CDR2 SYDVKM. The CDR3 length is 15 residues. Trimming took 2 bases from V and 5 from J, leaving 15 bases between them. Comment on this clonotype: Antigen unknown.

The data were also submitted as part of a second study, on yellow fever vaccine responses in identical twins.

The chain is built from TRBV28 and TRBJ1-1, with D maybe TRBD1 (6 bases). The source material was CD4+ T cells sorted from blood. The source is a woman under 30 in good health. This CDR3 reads CASSLSLQGATEAFF. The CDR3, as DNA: TGTGCCAGCAGTTTAAGTTTACAGGGCGCGACTGAAGCTTTCTTT.